These T cell receptor beta chains were read from a single sample in a study of T-cell reconstitution after alpha-beta-depleted transplantation in children. MiXCR, run by TCRdb on the PCR reads, gives a single entry per CDR3 protein. The sample contains over 45,000 distinct CDR3 sequences, about 9.3% of which appear only once. Specimen: PBMCs, mostly from graft donor cells, collected 60 days after TCRalphabeta/CD19-depleted stem cell transplant. The receptors were gathered from a male patient under 10 years old who had a stem cell transplant for chronic granulomatous disease, so the T cells may come from the graft donor. The CDR3 runs from the conserved cysteine through the conserved F or W. D genes are given only for firm matches. Size values are once, few and many counts, or a class for expanded clones, and some rows have none.

J | size | V | D | DNA | CDR3
TRBJ2-2 | many | TRBV7-2 | TRBD2 | TGTGCCAGCAGCCGAAAGACTCCGGGACTAGCGGGATTGAGGACCGGGGAGCTGTTTTTT | CASSRKTPGLAGLRTGELFF
TRBJ1-6 | many | TRBV3-1 | NA | TGTGCCAGCAGCCACCTGAATTCACCCCTCCACTTT | CASSHLNSPLHF
TRBJ2-1 | many | TRBV7-9 | TRBD2 | TGTGCCAGCAGCTCGAAACTAGCGGGGGGTACGAATGAGCAGTTCTTC | CASSSKLAGGTNEQFF
TRBJ2-4 | NA | TRBV7-9 | NA | TGTGCCAGCAGCCCCTCGAACATTCAGTACTTC | CASSPSNIQYF
TRBJ2-2 | many | TRBV2 | NA | TGTGCCAGCAGGGGCGATAACACCGGGGAGCTGTTTTTT | CASRGDNTGELFF
TRBJ2-3 | many | TRBV20-1 | NA | TGCAGTGCTAGCGGGTCAGGGAGGATAGATACGCAGTATTTT | CSASGSGRIDTQYF
TRBJ1-1 | NA | TRBV7-9 | NA | TGTGCCAGCAGCCAGCCTAAGTGGATGAACACTGAAGCTTTCTTT | CASSQPKWMNTEAFF
TRBJ2-7 | many | TRBV5-1 | TRBD1 | TGCGCCAGCAGCTTGGCCCCCGGGACAGGCTCTGGGTGGTACTTC | CASSLAPGTGSGWYF
TRBJ2-3 | many | TRBV28 | NA | TGTGCCAGCAGTTCCAGGGTATTTAGCACAGATACGCAGTATTTT | CASSSRVFSTDTQYF
TRBJ1-4 | many | TRBV15 | TRBD1 | TGTGCCACCAGCGGGGGGGGACAGTCTAATGAAAAACTGTTT | CATSGGGQSNEKLF
TRBJ1-1 | many | TRBV29-1 | NA | TGCAGCGTAGTACAGGGTGGGGCTGAAGCTTTCTTT | CSVVQGGAEAFF
TRBJ1-3 | many | TRBV12-3/TRBV12-4 | NA | TGTGCCAGCAGTTTAGCGTCCGGTTACGGAAACACCATATATTTT | CASSLASGYGNTIYF
TRBJ1-5 | NA | TRBV20-1 | NA | TGCAGTGCTAGCGGGACTACCAATCAGCCCCAGCATTTT | CSASGTTNQPQHF
TRBJ2-2 | few | TRBV6-5 | TRBD2 | TGTGCCAGCAGTTTACTAGCGGGAGGGACCGGGGAGCTGTTTTTT | CASSLLAGGTGELFF
TRBJ2-1 | many | TRBV20-1 | TRBD2 | TGCAGTGCCCCCGGGGGTAGCGGGGTTATTAGGAATGAGCAGTTCTTC | CSAPGGSGVIRNEQFF
TRBJ1-5 | many | TRBV6-5 | NA | TGTGCCAGCAGTTCGACTTTAAATCAGCCCCAGCATTTT | CASSSTLNQPQHF
TRBJ2-1 | NA | TRBV4-3 | NA | TGCGCCAGCAGCCAAGAGGAGGGAAGGGGGAATGAGCAGTTCTTC | CASSQEEGRGNEQFF
TRBJ1-2 | many | TRBV5-1 | NA | TGCGCCAGCAGCTTGGGGCAGGATAGATATGGCTACACCTTC | CASSLGQDRYGYTF
TRBJ2-7 | many | TRBV7-3 | TRBD2 | TGTGCCAGCAGCTTAGGGGCGGGAGGGCCCTACGAGCAGTACTTC | CASSLGAGGPYEQYF
TRBJ1-2 | NA | TRBV12-3/TRBV12-4 | TRBD1 | TGTGCCAGCAGCATAACGCCCTCCGTTTGGACAGGGGATAGCTATGGCTACACCTTC | CASSITPSVWTGDSYGYTF
TRBJ2-3 | many | TRBV20-1 | TRBD2 | TGCAGTGCTAGAGTGCTAGCGGCAGATACGCAGTATTTT | CSARVLAADTQYF
TRBJ2-7 | many | TRBV25-1 | NA | TGTGCCAGCAGTGAAGGGAATCTCTACGAGCAGTACTTC | CASSEGNLYEQYF
TRBJ2-2 | many | TRBV5-1 | NA | TGCGCCAGCAGCTTTTCGCCAGGGTGGCAGAACACCGGGGAGCTGTTTTTT | CASSFSPGWQNTGELFF
TRBJ1-1 | NA | TRBV6-2/TRBV6-3 | NA | TGTGCCAGCAGTTATCAGGGGTCAAGGACTGAAGCTTTCTTT | CASSYQGSRTEAFF
TRBJ2-1 | many | TRBV28 | NA | TGTGCCAGCAGTTTATTGAGCGGAGTTTCCTACAATGAGCAGTTCTTC | CASSLLSGVSYNEQFF
TRBJ1-5 | many | TRBV7-2 | TRBD1 | TGTGCCAGCAGCATGGACAGGGGGCTTTTTCAGCCCCAGCATTTT | CASSMDRGLFQPQHF
TRBJ2-7 | many | TRBV1 | NA | TGTGCCAGCAGTGAAGCCCCGGGACTAGGATACGAGCAGTACTTC | CASSEAPGLGYEQYF
TRBJ2-4 | many | TRBV7-6 | NA | TGTGCCAGCAGCCAGGGGCTAAGCGGCAAAAACATTCAGTACTTC | CASSQGLSGKNIQYF
TRBJ2-1 | many | TRBV12-3/TRBV12-4 | TRBD2 | TGTGCCAGCAGTTTATCGCGGGGACTAGCGGGAGGGCCCTACAATGAGCAGTTCTTC | CASSLSRGLAGGPYNEQFF
TRBJ2-1 | many | TRBV20-1 | TRBD2 | TGCAGTGCTACAAAGCGGGAGGGCCGAAATGAGCAGCTCTTC | CSATKREGRNEQLF